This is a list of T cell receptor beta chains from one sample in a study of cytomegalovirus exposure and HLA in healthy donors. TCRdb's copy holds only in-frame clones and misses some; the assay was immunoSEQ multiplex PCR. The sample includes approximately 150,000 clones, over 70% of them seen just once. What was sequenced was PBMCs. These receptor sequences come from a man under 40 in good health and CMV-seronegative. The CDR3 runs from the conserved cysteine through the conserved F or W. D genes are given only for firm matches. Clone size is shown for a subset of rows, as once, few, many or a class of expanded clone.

CDR3 protein: CASSPMAQGASTGELFF
CDR3 DNA: TGTGCCAGCTCACCCATGGCACAGGGGGCGAGCACCGGGGAGCTGTTTTTT
clone size: NA
V gene: TRBV18
J gene: TRBJ2-2
D gene: TRBD1

CDR3 protein: CASIFGGVNQPQHF
CDR3 DNA: TGTGCCAGCATCTTTGGGGGGGTCAATCAGCCCCAGCATTTT
clone size: NA
V gene: TRBV28
J gene: TRBJ1-5
D gene: NA

CDR3 protein: CASSIGGLAEAFF
CDR3 DNA: TGTGCCAGTAGTATTGGGGGCCTCGCTGAAGCTTTCTTT
clone size: NA
V gene: TRBV19
J gene: TRBJ1-1
D gene: NA

CDR3 protein: CASSPRLAGSVEQYF
CDR3 DNA: TGTGCCAGCAGCCCTCGACTAGCGGGATCGGTAGAGCAGTACTTC
clone size: NA
V gene: TRBV7-8
J gene: TRBJ2-7
D gene: TRBD2

CDR3 protein: CASSRTSGTGSSNSYEQYF
CDR3 DNA: TGTGCCAGCAGCCGCACCTCCGGGACAGGATCTTCGAACTCCTACGAGCAGTACTTC
clone size: NA
V gene: TRBV7-2
J gene: TRBJ2-7
D gene: TRBD1

CDR3 protein: CSATQNQPQHF
CDR3 DNA: TGCAGTGCCACTCAAAATCAGCCCCAGCATTTT
clone size: NA
V gene: TRBV20-1
J gene: TRBJ1-5
D gene: NA

CDR3 protein: CASSLDLAGGPQFF
CDR3 DNA: TGTGCCAGCAGCTTAGATCTAGCGGGGGGCCCGCAGTTCTTC
clone size: NA
V gene: TRBV7-2
J gene: TRBJ2-1
D gene: TRBD2

CDR3 protein: CASSFLGWNTEAFF
CDR3 DNA: TGTGCCAGCAGCTTCCTCGGTTGGAACACTGAAGCTTTCTTT
clone size: NA
V gene: TRBV11-2
J gene: TRBJ1-1
D gene: NA

CDR3 protein: CASSAQGTPGEQYF
CDR3 DNA: TGTGCCAGCAGTGCCCAGGGGACCCCTGGCGAGCAGTACTTC
clone size: NA
V gene: TRBV6-5
J gene: TRBJ2-7
D gene: NA

CDR3 protein: CASRGGENNEKLFF
CDR3 DNA: TGTGCCAGTAGGGGGGGGGAGAATAATGAAAAACTGTTTTTT
clone size: NA
V gene: TRBV19
J gene: TRBJ1-4
D gene: NA

CDR3 protein: CASSPMGLKNTEAFF
CDR3 DNA: TGTGCCAGCAGCCCCATGGGACTTAAGAACACTGAAGCTTTCTTT
clone size: NA
V gene: TRBV5-4
J gene: TRBJ1-1
D gene: NA

CDR3 protein: CASSVVDGPEGDTQYF
CDR3 DNA: TGTGCCAGCAGCGTAGTAGACGGTCCCGAGGGAGATACGCAGTATTTT
clone size: few
V gene: TRBV9
J gene: TRBJ2-3
D gene: NA

CDR3 protein: CAISESRANYGYTF
CDR3 DNA: TGTGCCATCAGTGAGTCGAGGGCCAACTATGGCTACACCTTC
clone size: NA
V gene: TRBV10-3
J gene: TRBJ1-2
D gene: NA

CDR3 protein: CASSSSGGSTDTQYF
CDR3 DNA: TGTGCCAGCAGCTCTAGCGGGGGAAGCACAGATACGCAGTATTTT
clone size: NA
V gene: TRBV5-4
J gene: TRBJ2-3
D gene: TRBD2

CDR3 protein: CSVEASGRTYEQYF
CDR3 DNA: TGCAGCGTAGAAGCTAGCGGGAGGACCTACGAGCAGTACTTC
clone size: few
V gene: TRBV29-1
J gene: TRBJ2-7
D gene: TRBD2

CDR3 protein: CASSWGLAGAENIRYF
CDR3 DNA: TGTGCCAGCAGCTGGGGACTAGCGGGAGCGGAAAACATTCGGTACTTC
clone size: NA
V gene: TRBV2
J gene: TRBJ2-4
D gene: TRBD2

CDR3 protein: CSVEGANGYTF
CDR3 DNA: TGCAGCGTTGAGGGGGCGAATGGCTACACCTTC
clone size: once
V gene: TRBV29-1
J gene: TRBJ1-2
D gene: NA

CDR3 protein: CASRRSPEETQYF
CDR3 DNA: TGCGCCAGCAGAAGGAGCCCCGAGGAGACCCAGTACTTC
clone size: NA
V gene: TRBV10-1
J gene: TRBJ2-5
D gene: NA

CDR3 protein: CASSNPLTGSRYNEQFF
CDR3 DNA: TGTGCCAGTAGTAACCCCTTGACAGGTTCCCGCTACAATGAGCAGTTCTTC
clone size: NA
V gene: TRBV19
J gene: TRBJ2-1
D gene: NA

CDR3 protein: CASRQAGQYEQYF
CDR3 DNA: TGCGCCAGCAGGCAAGCAGGGCAATACGAGCAGTACTTC
clone size: few
V gene: TRBV5-1
J gene: TRBJ2-7
D gene: NA

CDR3 protein: CASSLSGLAGRFQETQYF
CDR3 DNA: TGCGCCAGTTCCTTAAGCGGACTAGCGGGTCGCTTTCAAGAGACCCAGTACTTC
clone size: NA
V gene: TRBV5-1
J gene: TRBJ2-5
D gene: TRBD2

CDR3 protein: CASSLVGTGDPRTEAFF
CDR3 DNA: TGTGCCAGCAGTTTGGTCGGGACAGGGGACCCCCGGACTGAAGCTTTCTTT
clone size: NA
V gene: TRBV28
J gene: TRBJ1-1
D gene: TRBD1

CDR3 protein: CASSLTGGRTEAFF
CDR3 DNA: TGTGCCAGTAGCCTGACGGGGGGCAGGACTGAAGCTTTCTTT
clone size: NA
V gene: TRBV19
J gene: TRBJ1-1
D gene: NA

CDR3 protein: CASSRTGGASRDDEQYF
CDR3 DNA: TGCGCCAGCAGCCGGACAGGGGGCGCGAGCCGGGATGACGAGCAGTACTTC
clone size: NA
V gene: TRBV5-1
J gene: TRBJ2-7
D gene: TRBD1

CDR3 protein: CAWRKDSFRRNTIYF
CDR3 DNA: TGTGCCTGGAGGAAAGACAGTTTCCGACGAAACACCATATATTTT
clone size: NA
V gene: TRBV30
J gene: TRBJ1-3
D gene: NA

CDR3 protein: CSVGDERESSYNEQFF
CDR3 DNA: TGCAGCGTAGGGGATGAGCGGGAGAGCAGCTACAATGAGCAGTTCTTC
clone size: NA
V gene: TRBV29-1
J gene: TRBJ2-1
D gene: TRBD2

CDR3 protein: CASSFQDRGIYEQYF
CDR3 DNA: TGTGCCAGCAGCTTTCAGGACAGGGGAATCTACGAGCAGTACTTC
clone size: NA
V gene: TRBV11-2
J gene: TRBJ2-7
D gene: TRBD1

CDR3 protein: CASSIGGLETQYF
CDR3 DNA: TGTGCCAGTAGTATAGGAGGGCTAGAGACCCAGTACTTC
clone size: few
V gene: TRBV19
J gene: TRBJ2-5
D gene: NA

CDR3 protein: CASSLVSGNTGELFF
CDR3 DNA: TGTGCCAGCAGCTTAGTATCCGGGAACACCGGGGAGCTGTTTTTT
clone size: NA
V gene: TRBV7-8
J gene: TRBJ2-2
D gene: NA

CDR3 protein: CASSEWRVGEAFF
CDR3 DNA: TGTGCCAGCAGTGAATGGAGGGTAGGTGAAGCTTTCTTT
clone size: NA
V gene: TRBV2
J gene: TRBJ1-1
D gene: NA

CDR3 protein: CASIDPQRGGNEQFF
CDR3 DNA: TGCGCCAGCATCGATCCCCAGCGGGGTGGCAATGAGCAGTTCTTC
clone size: NA
V gene: TRBV4-1
J gene: TRBJ2-1
D gene: TRBD2

CDR3 protein: CASRGPSGSPLHF
CDR3 DNA: TGTGCCAGCAGAGGCCCTAGTGGTTCACCCCTCCACTTT
clone size: NA
V gene: TRBV25-1
J gene: TRBJ1-6
D gene: NA

CDR3 protein: CASPRTGGPYSNQPQHF
CDR3 DNA: TGTGCCAGCCCCCGGACAGGGGGGCCTTATAGCAATCAGCCCCAGCATTTT
clone size: few
V gene: TRBV28
J gene: TRBJ1-5
D gene: TRBD1

CDR3 protein: CASSLAGQGTAGANVLTF
CDR3 DNA: TGCGCCAGCAGCTTGGCCGGACAGGGGACAGCTGGGGCCAACGTCCTGACTTTC
clone size: NA
V gene: TRBV5-1
J gene: TRBJ2-6
D gene: TRBD1

CDR3 protein: CASSQHAGTDGYTF
CDR3 DNA: TGTGCCAGCAGCCAGCACGCAGGCACAGACGGCTACACCTTC
clone size: NA
V gene: TRBV14
J gene: TRBJ1-2
D gene: NA

CDR3 protein: CASSPRTGDLGELFF
CDR3 DNA: TGTGCCAGCAGCCCCCGGACAGGGGATCTAGGGGAGCTGTTTTTT
clone size: once
V gene: TRBV11-2
J gene: TRBJ2-2
D gene: TRBD1

CDR3 protein: CASSPLPKETQYF
CDR3 DNA: TGTGCCAGCAGCCCACTCCCCAAAGAGACCCAGTACTTC
clone size: few
V gene: TRBV5-4
J gene: TRBJ2-5
D gene: NA

CDR3 protein: CASSFGQGAWELFF
CDR3 DNA: TGTGCCAGCAGCTTTGGACAGGGGGCTTGGGAGCTGTTTTTT
clone size: NA
V gene: TRBV7-2
J gene: TRBJ2-2
D gene: TRBD1

CDR3 protein: CASSLSGTGDYEQYF
CDR3 DNA: TGTGCCAGCAGTTTAAGTGGGACAGGGGACTACGAGCAGTACTTC
clone size: NA
V gene: TRBV28
J gene: TRBJ2-7
D gene: TRBD1

CDR3 protein: CASSSGLATDTQYF
CDR3 DNA: TGCGCCAGCAGCTCTGGACTGGCGACAGATACGCAGTATTTT
clone size: NA
V gene: TRBV5-1
J gene: TRBJ2-3
D gene: NA

CDR3 protein: CASSPFATGGGYGYTF
CDR3 DNA: TGTGCCAGCAGCCCCTTTGCGACAGGGGGAGGCTATGGCTACACCTTC
clone size: NA
V gene: TRBV5-4
J gene: TRBJ1-2
D gene: TRBD1

CDR3 protein: CASSLVVVGTEAFF
CDR3 DNA: TGTGCCAGCAGCTTAGTAGTAGTTGGCACTGAAGCTTTCTTT
clone size: NA
V gene: TRBV7-2
J gene: TRBJ1-1
D gene: NA

CDR3 protein: CASSRGQGVSGELFF
CDR3 DNA: TGTGCCAGCTCTAGGGGCCAAGGGGTTTCCGGGGAGCTGTTTTTT
clone size: once
V gene: TRBV6-1
J gene: TRBJ2-2
D gene: NA

CDR3 protein: CATRTGYEQYF
CDR3 DNA: TGTGCCACCCGGACTGGCTACGAGCAGTACTTC
clone size: NA
V gene: TRBV7-9
J gene: TRBJ2-7
D gene: NA

CDR3 protein: CAWETGDEGAFF
CDR3 DNA: TGTGCCTGGGAGACAGGGGATGAGGGAGCTTTCTTT
clone size: NA
V gene: TRBV30
J gene: TRBJ1-1
D gene: TRBD1

CDR3 protein: CAWSVPAGGQEDGYTF
CDR3 DNA: TGTGCCTGGAGTGTACCGGCAGGGGGCCAGGAAGATGGCTACACCTTC
clone size: NA
V gene: TRBV30
J gene: TRBJ1-2
D gene: TRBD1

CDR3 protein: CASSPKGGGTYEQYF
CDR3 DNA: TGTGCCAGCTCACCTAAAGGCGGGGGAACCTACGAGCAGTACTTC
clone size: once
V gene: TRBV18
J gene: TRBJ2-7
D gene: TRBD2

CDR3 protein: CAWSDPVGRLSYNEQFF
CDR3 DNA: TGTGCCTGGAGTGACCCCGTTGGGAGACTGTCCTACAATGAGCAGTTCTTC
clone size: once
V gene: TRBV30
J gene: TRBJ2-1
D gene: NA